Listed here are 31 T cell receptor beta chains from one sample, sequenced in a study of T-cell reconstitution after alpha-beta-depleted transplantation in children. It was with unique molecular identifiers that the TCRbeta library was prepared. TCRdb processed the PCR reads anew with MiXCR; each CDR3 protein has one entry. Found here are under 750,000 distinct CDR3 sequences, more than 20% of them singletons; the top ten hold around an eighth. The specimen was PBMCs, mostly from graft donor cells, collected 360 days after TCRalphabeta/CD19-depleted stem cell transplant. Receptors originate from a boy less than two years old who had a stem cell transplant for acute myeloid leukemia, so the T cells may come from the graft donor.

The chain joins TRBV5-1 to TRBJ2-1; D may be TRBD2 (5 bases). CDR3 size: 13 residues. CDR1 and CDR2 (germline): SGHRS, YFSETQ. Trimming stripped 0 bases from V and 13 bases from J, with 14 bases between. The CDR3 protein is CASSLEPSPFQFF. CDR3 DNA: TGCGCCAGCAGCTTGGAGCCTAGCCCTTTTCAGTTCTTC.

The chain carries TRBV4-3 and TRBJ2-1; a possible D gene is TRBD2 (5 bases). Trimming removed 0 bases at V and 12 bases at J, with 15 bases between. CDR1 and CDR2 (germline): LGHNA, YSLEER. CDR3 length equals 14 residues. CDR3 DNA sequence: TGCGCCAGCAGCCAAGATCGTGGAGGCCCTGGGCAGTTCTTC. Amino acids: CASSQDRGGPGQFF.

This clonotype was found many times. The chain recombines TRBV12-3 or TRBV12-4 with TRBJ1-5; maybe TRBD1 (5 bases). The germline V and J ends were trimmed by 3 bases and 7 bases, with 13 bases remaining between them. This CDR3 has 14 amino acids. CDR3 sequence reads: CASSFTGGRQPQHF. The DNA of the CDR3 is TGTGCCAGCAGTTTTACGGGGGGAAGGCAGCCCCAGCATTTT.

This clonotype was seen only a few times. The V and J genes are TRBV6-5 and TRBJ2-7; D uncertain. The CDR3 covers 14 residues. CDR1 MNHEY and CDR2 SVGAGI come from the germline V gene. Trimming left V 0 bases short and J 4 bases short, with 10 bases between. The CDR3 protein is CASSYSKGRYEQYF. In DNA form, the CDR3 reads TGTGCCAGCAGTTACTCTAAGGGAAGGTACGAGCAGTACTTC.

In this sample, this clonotype turned up many times. V gene TRBV7-2 combines with J gene TRBJ1-4; tentatively, D is TRBD1 (5 bases). The germline V gene encodes CDR1 SGHTA and CDR2 FQGNSA. The V gene lost 2 bases and the J gene lost 14 bases, with 21 bases spanning the gap. The CDR3 covers 15 residues. The DNA for the CDR3 is TGTGCCAGCAGCTTACGGTCAGGCCATTTGGGGGGTCTGTTTTTT. Translation gives CASSLRSGHLGGLFF.

The chain couples TRBV11-3 to TRBJ2-4, with D perhaps matching TRBD1 (5 bases). Per the germline V gene, CDR1 is SGHNT and CDR2 is YENEEA. Trimming shortened V by 4 bases and J by 8 bases, and 15 bases separated the two germline ends. This CDR3 has 14 residues. The CDR3 sequence is CASSSRAVGDIQYF. The CDR3 coding sequence is TGTGCCAGCAGCTCCAGGGCGGTTGGGGACATTCAGTACTTC.

The J gene is TRBJ2-2, the V gene TRBV4-2; D gene unclear. V lost 1 base and J lost 3, with 6 bases in between. The CDR3 consists of 14 residues. Germline V gene sequence: CDR1 LGHNA, CDR2 YNFKEQ. The CDR3 bases are TGTGCCAGCAGCCAAGGTCTCCACACCGGGGAGCTGTTTTTT. It encodes CASSQGLHTGELFF.

This clonotype was detected only a few times. The chain uses TRBV20-1 and TRBJ2-1; TRBD2 agrees at 7 bases. CDR1 is DFQATT, CDR2 SNEGSKA, per germline (reference sequence). The CDR3 spans 15 residues. The V segment lost 6 bases and the J segment 0 bases; nucleotides outside the gene matches: 8. The CDR3 is CSAERGDVSYNEQFF. The CDR3 coding sequence is TGCAGTGCAGAGCGGGGCGACGTCTCCTACAATGAGCAGTTCTTC.

The chain has TRBV28 and TRBJ2-1; 7 nucleotides line up with TRBD1. Looked up from germline, CDR1 is MDHEN and CDR2 is SYDVKM. This CDR3 has 12 amino acids. J was trimmed by 10 bases and V by 4 bases; bases with no gene match: 4. The CDR3 bases are TGTGCCAGCAGTTCGGACAGGTACGAGCAGTTCTTC. Its translation: CASSSDRYEQFF.

At least ten counts were recorded for this clonotype. The rearrangement links TRBV4-3 to TRBJ2-1; 12 bases are a match to TRBD2. This CDR3 spans 14 amino acids. Germline V gene sequence: CDR1 LGHNA, CDR2 YSLEER. Trimming removed 1 base from V and 9 bases from J; junction bases left unmatched: 1. The CDR3 nucleotides read TGCGCCAGCAGCCAAGCTAGCGGGGGGGTTGAGCAGTTCTTC. Translation: CASSQASGGVEQFF.

The rearrangement joins TRBV29-1 to TRBJ2-7; D not certain. The V gene's germline CDR1 is SQVTM and CDR2 ANQGSEA. This CDR3 comprises 11 residues. Trimming pared 0 bases from V and 5 bases from J, leaving 5 bases between. CDR3 sequence (DNA): TGCAGCGTTGAAGAAGGAAACGAGCAGTACGTC. It specifies CSVEEGNEQYV.

This clonotype has more than one count but fewer than ten. V gene TRBV20-1 combines with J gene TRBJ1-1; 7 nucleotides align to TRBD1. J was trimmed by 4 bases and V by 5 bases; bases with no gene match: 10. The CDR3 consists of 14 residues. Germline V CDR1 and CDR2: DFQATT, SNEGSKA (reference sequence). This CDR3 is CSAGQPGGFTEAFF. The CDR3 DNA follows: TGCAGTGCTGGACAGCCAGGGGGTTTCACTGAAGCTTTCTTT.

Turning to this clonotype: This may stem from a read error, because a much larger clone lies one nucleotide away. The chain recombines TRBV7-9 with TRBJ2-7, with 12 bases lining up with TRBD2. CDR1 is SEHNR and CDR2 is FQNEAQ in the germline V gene (reference sequence). V gave up 3 bases and J gave up 1 base; unmatched junction bases: 1. This CDR3 has 15 residues. The CDR3 protein is CASSLTSGGSYEQYV. The CDR3 bases are TGTGCCAGCAGCTTGACTAGCGGGGGATCCTACGAGCAGTACGTC.

This CDR3 reads CATLPGSGHNEQFF. The DNA for the CDR3 is TGTGCCACTCTCCCCGGTAGCGGTCACAATGAGCAGTTCTTC. The gene calls are TRBV15 and TRBJ2-1; D may be TRBD2 (6 bases). Trimming left V 9 bases short and J 5 bases short, with 17 bases between. CDR3 length: 14 amino acids. Looked up from germline, CDR1 is LNHNV and CDR2 is YYDKDF (reference sequence).

At least ten counts were recorded for this clonotype. The chain has TRBV6-2 or TRBV6-3 and TRBJ2-5; the D gene could be TRBD1 or TRBD2 (6 bases each). Per germline, CDR1 MNHEY and CDR2 SVGEGT. V shed 10 bases and J shed 3 bases, with 18 bases lying between them. This CDR3 comprises 14 residues. CDR3: CAINLRGGEETQYF. CDR3 nucleotide sequence: TGTGCCATCAATCTCAGGGGCGGGGAAGAGACCCAGTACTTC.

The sample holds many counts of this clonotype. The chain links TRBV13 to TRBJ1-1; D is unclear. CDR3 length: 14 residues. Germline loops: CDR1 PRHDT, CDR2 FYEKMQ (reference sequence). Trimming pared 5 bases from V and 1 base from J, leaving 11 bases between. The CDR3 DNA follows: TGTGCCAGCAGCCTACCCCTGGCGAACACTGAAGCTTTCTTT. It specifies CASSLPLANTEAFF.

This clonotype was recorded many times. The chain links TRBV20-1 to TRBJ2-3, with 9 bases fitting TRBD2. V trimming: 6 bases; J trimming: 2 bases; junction bases outside the gene matches: 9. This CDR3 has 15 amino acids. In germline, CDR1 is DFQATT, CDR2 SNEGSKA (reference sequence). In DNA form, the CDR3 reads TGCAGTGCCGCTAAGTGGACTAGCGACACAGATACGCAGTATTTT. This codes for CSAAKWTSDTDTQYF.

The chain has TRBV28 and TRBJ2-5; unclear D gene. The V gene lost 6 bases and the J gene lost 1 base, with 18 bases spanning the gap. Germline V gene lookup returns CDR1 MDHEN and CDR2 SYDVKM. The CDR3 extends over 16 amino acids. The CDR3 sequence: CASSTVLLRSQETQYF. CDR3 DNA: TGTGCCAGCAGCACCGTATTACTACGTAGCCAAGAGACCCAGTACTTC.

This rearrangement joins TRBV4-2 to TRBJ2-3; 12 bases fit TRBD2. Germline CDR1 is LGHNA and CDR2 is YNFKEQ. There are 17 residues in the CDR3. V dropped 2 bases and J dropped 1; count of bases not matched to a gene: 4. CDR3 amino acids: CASSQLAGGRGTDTQYF. In DNA form, the CDR3 reads TGTGCCAGCAGCCAACTAGCGGGGGGGCGAGGCACAGATACGCAGTATTTT.

In its sample, this clonotype was seen a few times. The J gene is TRBJ2-3, the V gene TRBV29-1; 10 bases are a match to TRBD2. Trimming removed 4 bases from V and 7 bases from J; junction bases left unmatched: 2. Germline assignment: CDR1 SQVTM and CDR2 ANQGSEA. The CDR3 length is 12 residues. The CDR3 sequence is CSVVLAGYTQYF. Here the CDR3 DNA reads TGCAGCGTTGTACTAGCGGGGTATACGCAGTATTTT.

In nucleotides, the CDR3 is TGTGCCAGCACCTTTAGTGGGGGCTCCTACAATGAGCAGTTCTTC. Residues: CASTFSGGSYNEQFF. This chain joins TRBV9 and TRBJ2-1, with D tentatively TRBD1 or TRBD2 (5 bases each). Trimming took off 6 bases at V and 0 bases at J, with 13 bases between the two ends. CDR1 and CDR2 from the germline V gene are SGDLS and YYNGEE. The length of the CDR3 is 15 residues.

The gene calls are TRBV6-5 and TRBJ2-7, with TRBD1 identical over 11 bases. The CDR3 spans 15 residues. V trimming: 0 bases; J trimming: 3 bases; junction bases outside the gene matches: 1. Germline V gives CDR1 MNHEY, CDR2 SVGAGI. CDR3 sequence reads: CASSYSGQGDYEQYF. The CDR3 DNA sequence: TGTGCCAGCAGTTACTCGGGACAGGGGGACTACGAGCAGTACTTC.

This clonotype was seen at least ten times. The gene calls are TRBV12-3 or TRBV12-4 and TRBJ2-7; no definite D call. This CDR3 contains 15 residues. V dropped 6 bases and J dropped 0 bases, with 15 bases sitting between them. CDR3 bases: TGTGCCAGCAGCGACCGCAAGGCCCTCTCCTACGAGCAGTACTTC. Translation: CASSDRKALSYEQYF.

This clonotype was counted ten times or more. The chain is built from TRBV6-2 or TRBV6-3 and TRBJ2-1; D remains unclear. Looked up from germline, CDR1 is MNHEY and CDR2 is SVGEGT. The CDR3 contains 13 residues. Trimming left V 5 bases short and J 8 bases short, with 13 bases between. CDR3 nucleotide sequence: TGTGCCAGCAGTCAGCGACCGGACGATGAGCAGTTCTTC. Translated: CASSQRPDDEQFF.

This chain uses TRBV6-5 with TRBJ2-3, with D perhaps matching TRBD1 or TRBD2 (5 bases each). CDR3 length equals 15 residues. Germline-derived CDR1 and CDR2 are MNHEY and SVGAGI. Trimming took 2 bases from V and 6 from J, leaving 15 bases between them. The CDR3 region is CASSYGLRGKDTQYF. In DNA, the CDR3 is TGTGCCAGCAGTTACGGGTTGAGGGGAAAGGATACGCAGTATTTT.

The chain uses TRBV6-5 and TRBJ2-7; TRBD1 aligns across 10 bases. The V and J ends lost 4 bases and 3 bases, in that order; junction bases with no gene match: 3. The CDR3 runs to 14 residues. Germline V gives CDR1 MNHEY, CDR2 SVGAGI. CDR3 region: CASSWDRGHYEQYV. The CDR3 DNA reads TGTGCCAGCAGTTGGGACAGGGGCCACTACGAGCAGTACGTC.

V gene TRBV6-1 combines with J gene TRBJ2-6; no firm D call. The CDR3 spans 13 residues. V lost 8 bases, J lost 3 bases, and 8 bases lay in between. CDR1 is MNHNS and CDR2 is SASEGT in the germline V gene. The CDR3 loop reads CASRVLGANVLTF. The DNA of the CDR3 is TGTGCCAGCCGAGTCCTTGGGGCCAACGTCCTGACTTTC.

The chain links TRBV7-3 to TRBJ2-3; no clear D. Trimming took 5 bases from V and 4 from J, leaving 10 bases between them. Germline CDR1 reads SGHTA; CDR2 reads FQGTGA. The CDR3 has 13 amino acids. In nucleotides, the CDR3 is TGTGCCAGCAGCCCTTACATGGCAGATACGCAGTATTTT. This codes for CASSPYMADTQYF.

Only a few counts were recorded for this clonotype. The CDR3 protein is CSGAGKGIQYF. The CDR3 coding sequence is TGCAGTGGTGCGGGGAAGGGCATTCAGTACTTC. The chain combines TRBV20-1 with TRBJ2-4; TRBD2 is a possible D gene (6 bases). The CDR3 runs to 11 residues. V lost 7 bases to trimming and J lost 9 bases, with 13 bases between them. Germline CDR1 DFQATT, CDR2 SNEGSKA (reference sequence).

This clonotype turned up a few times. The rearrangement joins TRBV20-1 to TRBJ1-2; 8 positions match TRBD1. Unmatched junction bases numbered 7, after V lost 2 bases and J lost 2 bases. Germline CDR1 is DFQATT and CDR2 is SNEGSKA (reference sequence). The CDR3 consists of 15 residues. CDR3 bases: TGCAGTGCTAGATCGTCGGGACAGGTGAACTATGGCTACACCTTC. This encodes CSARSSGQVNYGYTF.

This clonotype was observed many times. The V and J genes are TRBV20-1 and TRBJ1-1; D may be TRBD1 (5 bases). This CDR3 has 13 amino acids. V gave up 2 bases and J gave up 4 bases, with 11 bases separating them. Germline V gene data show CDR1 as DFQATT and CDR2 as SNEGSKA (reference sequence). CDR3 nucleotide sequence: TGCAGTGCTAGAATCGGGGGACCCACTGAAGCTTTCTTT. Translation gives CSARIGGPTEAFF.